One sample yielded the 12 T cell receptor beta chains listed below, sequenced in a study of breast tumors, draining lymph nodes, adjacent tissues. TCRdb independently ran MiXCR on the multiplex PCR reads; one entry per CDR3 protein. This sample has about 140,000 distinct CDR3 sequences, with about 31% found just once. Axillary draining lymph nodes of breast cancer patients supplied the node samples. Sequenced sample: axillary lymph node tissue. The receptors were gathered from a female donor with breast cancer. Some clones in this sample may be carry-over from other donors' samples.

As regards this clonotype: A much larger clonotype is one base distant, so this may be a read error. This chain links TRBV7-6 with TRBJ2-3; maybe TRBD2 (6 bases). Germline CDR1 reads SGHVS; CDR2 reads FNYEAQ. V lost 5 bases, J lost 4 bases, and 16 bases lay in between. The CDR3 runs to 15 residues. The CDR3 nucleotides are TGTGCCAGCAGCCTGAGCTTGGCTAGCGCAGATACGCAGTATTTT. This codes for CASSLSLASADTQYF.

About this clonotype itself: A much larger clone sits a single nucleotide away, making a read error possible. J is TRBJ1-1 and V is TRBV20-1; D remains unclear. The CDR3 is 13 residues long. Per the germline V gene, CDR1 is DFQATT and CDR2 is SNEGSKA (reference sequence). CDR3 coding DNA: TGCAGTGCCCCCAAAGGAGGAAACACTGCAGCTTTCTTT. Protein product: CSAPKGGNTAAFF.

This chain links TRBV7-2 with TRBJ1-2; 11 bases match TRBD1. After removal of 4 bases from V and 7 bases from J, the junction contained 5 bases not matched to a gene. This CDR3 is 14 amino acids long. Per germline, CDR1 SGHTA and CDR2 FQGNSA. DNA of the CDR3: TGTGCCAGCAGCTCCCGGGACAGGGGGATTGGCTACACCTTC. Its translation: CASSSRDRGIGYTF. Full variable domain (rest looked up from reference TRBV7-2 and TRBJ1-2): GAGVSQSPSNKVTEKGKDVELRCDPISGHTALYWYRQSLGQGLEFLIYFQGNSAPDKSGLPSDRFSAERTGGSVSTLTIQRTQQEDSAVYLCASSSRDRGIGYTFGSGTRLTVV.

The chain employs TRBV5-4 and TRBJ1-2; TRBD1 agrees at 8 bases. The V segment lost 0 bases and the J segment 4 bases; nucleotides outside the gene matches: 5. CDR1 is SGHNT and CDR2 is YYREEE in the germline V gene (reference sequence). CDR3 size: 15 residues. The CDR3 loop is CASSLAAGGFYGYTF. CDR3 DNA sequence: TGTGCCAGCAGCTTGGCAGCAGGGGGCTTCTATGGCTACACCTTC.

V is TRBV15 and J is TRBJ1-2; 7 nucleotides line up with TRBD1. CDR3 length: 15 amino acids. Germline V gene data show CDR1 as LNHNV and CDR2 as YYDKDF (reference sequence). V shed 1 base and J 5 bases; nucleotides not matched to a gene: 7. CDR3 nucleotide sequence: TGTGCCACCAGCAGAGGTACAGGGGCAGAGTATGGCTACACCTTC. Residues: CATSRGTGAEYGYTF.

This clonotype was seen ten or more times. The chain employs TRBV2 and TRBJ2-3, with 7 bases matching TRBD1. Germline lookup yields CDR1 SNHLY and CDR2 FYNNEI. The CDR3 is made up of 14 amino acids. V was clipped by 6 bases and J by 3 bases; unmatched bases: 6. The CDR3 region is CASSRQGMTDTQYF. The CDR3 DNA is TGTGCCAGCAGCCGACAGGGTATGACAGATACGCAGTATTTT.

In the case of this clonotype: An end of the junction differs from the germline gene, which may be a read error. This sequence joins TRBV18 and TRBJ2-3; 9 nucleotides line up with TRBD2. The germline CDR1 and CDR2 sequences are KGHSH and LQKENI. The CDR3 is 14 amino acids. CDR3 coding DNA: TGTGCCGGCTCACTTAGCGGGGGAGGAGATACGCAGTATTTT. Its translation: CAGSLSGGGDTQYF. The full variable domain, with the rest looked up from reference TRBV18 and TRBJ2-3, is NAGVMQNPRHLVRRRGQEARLRCSPMKGHSHVYWYRQLPEEGLKFMVYLQKENIIDESGMPKERFSAEFPKEGPSILRIQQVVRGDSAAYFCAGSLSGGGDTQYFGPGTRLTVL.

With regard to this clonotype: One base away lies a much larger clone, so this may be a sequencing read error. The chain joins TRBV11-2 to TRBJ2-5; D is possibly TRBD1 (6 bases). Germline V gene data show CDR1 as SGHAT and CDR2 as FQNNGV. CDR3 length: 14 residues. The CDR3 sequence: CASSEGEYQEAQYF. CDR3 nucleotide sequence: TGTGCCAGCAGCGAGGGGGAGTACCAAGAGGCCCAGTACTTC.

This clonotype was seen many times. CDR3 in amino acids: CASSFTLDSNQPQHF. The CDR3 DNA reads as TGTGCCAGCAGTTTCACCCTGGATAGCAATCAGCCCCAGCATTTT. The V gene is TRBV6-5, the J gene TRBJ1-5; D is ambiguous. Trimming left V 4 bases short and J 0 bases short, with 10 bases between. CDR1 MNHEY and CDR2 SVGAGI come from the germline V gene. The CDR3 runs 15 residues.

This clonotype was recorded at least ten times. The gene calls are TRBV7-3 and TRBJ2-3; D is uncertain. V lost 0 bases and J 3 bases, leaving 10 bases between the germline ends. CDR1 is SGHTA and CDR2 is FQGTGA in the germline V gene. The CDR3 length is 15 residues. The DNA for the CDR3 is TGTGCCAGCAGCTTAACGTTCAGCGTTACAGATACGCAGTATTTT. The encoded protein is CASSLTFSVTDTQYF.

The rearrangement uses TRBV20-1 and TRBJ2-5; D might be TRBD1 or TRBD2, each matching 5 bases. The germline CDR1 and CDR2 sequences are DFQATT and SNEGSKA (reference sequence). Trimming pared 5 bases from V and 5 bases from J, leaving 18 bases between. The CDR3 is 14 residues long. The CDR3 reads CSARRPGRGETQYF. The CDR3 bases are TGCAGTGCTCGTCGACCGGGACGAGGGGAGACCCAGTACTTC.

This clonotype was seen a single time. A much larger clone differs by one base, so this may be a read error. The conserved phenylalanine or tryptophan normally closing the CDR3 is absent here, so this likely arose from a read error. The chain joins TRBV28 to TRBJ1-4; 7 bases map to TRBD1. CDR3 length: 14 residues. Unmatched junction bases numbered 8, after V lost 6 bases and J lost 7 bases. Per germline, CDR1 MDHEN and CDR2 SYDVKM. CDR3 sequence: CASRPRGMGEKLFL. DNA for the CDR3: TGTGCCAGCAGACCCAGGGGGATGGGTGAAAAACTGTTTCTT.